These 25 T cell receptor beta chains were all obtained from the same sample, sequenced in a study of T cells in Graves' hyperthyroidism and ophthalmopathy. The investigators amplified TCR beta CDR3 regions from RNA transcripts. The TCR CDR3 was amplified in a first-round RT-PCR using the HTBI primer set. TCRdb re-analysed the multiplex PCR reads in MiXCR, keeping a single row per CDR3 protein. Of about 92,000 distinct CDR3 sequences listed, 51% are singletons. The sequencing sample was made of blood. The receptors were sampled from a woman in her thirties or forties with Graves' hyperthyroidism.

A note on this clonotype: A much larger clone lies one base from this, so it may be a read error. The CDR3 carries no conserved terminal phenylalanine or tryptophan, so it likely arises from a read error. The chain has TRBV7-9 and TRBJ2-7; the match to TRBD1 covers 8 bases. Germline values: CDR1 SEHNR, CDR2 FQNEAQ (reference sequence). J gave up 1 base and V 4 bases, and 12 bases lay outside the gene matches. The CDR3 runs 17 residues. CDR3 DNA sequence: TGTGCCAGCAGCTATGCCGGGACAGGATACTCGTCCTACGAGCAGTACCTC. As protein: CASSYAGTGYSSYEQYL.

The V and J genes are TRBV12-3 or TRBV12-4 and TRBJ1-3, with unresolved D. The CDR3 covers 14 residues. The V and J ends lost 6 bases and 8 bases respectively, with 17 bases between them. CDR3 sequence: CASRPAGIGDTIYF. CDR3 sequence (DNA): TGTGCCAGCAGGCCCGCGGGGATCGGGGACACCATATATTTT.

This clonotype was seen at least ten times. The gene calls are TRBV6-5 and TRBJ1-6; 7 bases map to TRBD1. This CDR3 has 14 amino acids. V dropped 4 bases and J dropped 8; count of bases not matched to a gene: 5. CDR1 is MNHEY, CDR2 SVGAGI, per germline. The CDR3 loop reads CASSFEGAHSPLHF. The DNA for the CDR3 is TGTGCCAGCAGTTTCGAGGGGGCTCATTCACCCCTCCACTTT.

Concerning this clonotype itself: This likely comes from a read error, as the CDR3 has no conserved phenylalanine or tryptophan at its end. J is TRBJ1-2 and V is TRBV5-1; maybe TRBD1 (6 bases). Trimming left V 7 bases short and J 2 bases short, with 24 bases between. The germline gives CDR1 SGHRS, CDR2 YFSETQ. This CDR3 has 17 amino acids. The CDR3 region has the DNA TGCGCCAGCTCGCGTCGCCCGCGGGGGGCCTGCAACTATGGCTACACCTCC. It specifies CASSRRPRGACNYGYTS.

This clonotype was found many times. The rearrangement joins TRBV20-1 to TRBJ1-2; 10 bases are shared with TRBD1. The V and J ends lost 5 bases and 4 bases, in that order; junction bases with no gene match: 7. The CDR3 has 14 amino acids. CDR1 is DFQATT and CDR2 is SNEGSKA in the germline V gene (reference sequence). CDR3 nucleotide sequence: TGCAGTGCTGGGACAGGGGTTTTGAGCTATGGCTACACCTTC. Translated, it gives CSAGTGVLSYGYTF.

This chain links TRBV2 with TRBJ1-2; 8 bases map to TRBD1. With V trimmed by 5 bases and J by 8 bases, 10 bases remained unmatched. CDR3 size: 14 residues. Looked up from germline, CDR1 is SNHLY and CDR2 is FYNNEI. The CDR3 DNA reads TGTGCCAGCAGTTTCAGGGGGCGCTTTTACGGCTACACCTTC. It yields the protein CASSFRGRFYGYTF.

This clonotype was seen ten or more times. The chain couples TRBV24-1 to TRBJ2-6; TRBD1 might be the D (6 bases). The V and J ends lost 5 bases and 4 bases respectively, with 8 bases between them. Per germline, CDR1 KGHDR and CDR2 SFDVKD. The CDR3 runs 14 residues. The CDR3 nucleotides read TGTGCCACCAGTGGGGGGCACGGGGCCAACGTCCTGACTTTC. Protein product: CATSGGHGANVLTF.

This clonotype was picked up a small number of times. The rearrangement joins TRBV20-1 to TRBJ2-2; TRBD2 matches 12 bases. Germline CDR1 DFQATT, CDR2 SNEGSKA (reference sequence). This CDR3 spans 17 amino acids. V gave up 1 base and J gave up 1 base; unmatched junction bases: 4. The chain's CDR3 is CSARGPGLAGNTGELFF. The CDR3 nucleotides are TGCAGTGCTAGAGGCCCGGGACTAGCGGGGAACACCGGGGAGCTGTTTTTT.

About this clonotype itself: A much larger clone is a single base away; this may be a read error. The conserved phenylalanine or tryptophan normally closing the CDR3 is absent here, so this likely arose from a read error. The V gene is TRBV2, the J gene TRBJ2-6; D not resolved. Between the trimmed V and J ends, which lost 6 bases and 0 bases, there was a span of 18 bases. The CDR3 is 18 amino acids. The germline V gene encodes CDR1 SNHLY and CDR2 FYNNEI. In DNA, the CDR3 is TGTGCCAGCAGCAGTCAGCAGCTAAGATCCTCTGGGGCCAACGTCCTGACTTCC. Its translation is CASSSQQLRSSGANVLTS.

The chain is built from TRBV29-1 and TRBJ2-7; 11 bases match TRBD2. This CDR3 contains 12 residues. Germline V CDR1 and CDR2: SQVTM, ANQGSEA. With V trimmed by 5 bases and J by 5 bases, 2 bases remained unmatched. In nucleotides, the CDR3 is TGCAGCGTTACTAGCGGGAGAAACGAGCAGTACTTC. Encoded protein: CSVTSGRNEQYF.

Remarks on this clonotype: Mismatch with germline at one junction end may stem from a read error. Here the CDR3 reads CTTSSLGGSPYEQYF. The CDR3, as DNA: TGTACCACCAGCAGCTTAGGCGGGAGTCCCTACGAGCAGTACTTC. The rearrangement links TRBV15 to TRBJ2-7; 7 positions match TRBD2. Germline lookup yields CDR1 LNHNV and CDR2 YYDKDF (reference sequence). The CDR3 consists of 15 residues.

Details on this clonotype: This is likely a read error, given that the CDR3 carries no conserved phenylalanine or tryptophan at its end. The V gene is TRBV15, the J gene TRBJ2-5, with TRBD1 identical over 7 bases. Trimming cost V 3 bases and J 5 bases; bases outside gene matches: 12. The germline gives CDR1 LNHNV, CDR2 YYDKDF (reference sequence). The CDR3 spans 16 residues. For the CDR3, the DNA is TGTGCCACCAGCAGCCCGCGACAGGGACGAACGGAGACCCAGTACCTC. Translation gives CATSSPRQGRTETQYL.

This clonotype came up many times. The chain combines TRBV7-2 with TRBJ2-2, with a possible D match to TRBD2 (6 bases). Trimming removed 4 bases from V and 2 bases from J, with 14 bases in between. The CDR3 contains 16 residues. Germline values: CDR1 SGHTA, CDR2 FQGNSA. The CDR3 reads CASSSVAVVNTGELFF. The CDR3 region has the DNA TGTGCCAGCAGCTCCGTAGCGGTGGTAAACACCGGGGAGCTGTTTTTT.

This clonotype was counted many times. The V call is TRBV6-6, the J call TRBJ1-3; D gene uncertain. CDR3 length equals 13 residues. V dropped 4 bases and J dropped 0 bases, with 4 bases sitting between them. Germline lookup yields CDR1 MNHNY and CDR2 SVGAGI (reference sequence). DNA for the CDR3: TGTGCCAGCAGTTGGAGCTCTGGAAACACCATATATTTT. Its translation: CASSWSSGNTIYF.

J is TRBJ1-1 and V is TRBV5-4; 8 bases are shared with TRBD1. From germline, CDR1 is SGHNT and CDR2 YYREEE (reference sequence). Trimming took 2 bases from V and 1 from J; bases not matched to a gene: 4. The CDR3 is 15 residues long. CDR3 DNA sequence: TGTGCCAGCAGCTTAGGAGGACAGGGGAACACTGAAGCTTTCTTT. Protein product: CASSLGGQGNTEAFF.

The sample holds many counts of this clonotype. This chain joins TRBV18 and TRBJ1-4; unclear D gene. The CDR3 consists of 12 residues. V lost 3 bases and J 10 bases, leaving 9 bases between the germline ends. Germline lookup yields CDR1 KGHSH and CDR2 LQKENI. This chain's CDR3 is CASSPGRVKLFF. The CDR3 region has the DNA TGTGCCAGCTCACCGGGCCGCGTAAAACTGTTTTTT.

This clonotype was counted many times. The CDR3 here is CASSSWPSGGNTIYF. DNA for the CDR3: TGTGCCAGCAGCTCCTGGCCCTCGGGGGGAAACACCATATATTTT. The rearrangement uses TRBV7-2 and TRBJ1-3; D is undetermined. Germline V gene sequence: CDR1 SGHTA, CDR2 FQGNSA. Trimming shortened V by 4 bases and J by 4 bases, and 14 bases separated the two germline ends. CDR3 length: 15 amino acids.

This clonotype was counted at least ten times. This chain joins TRBV9 and TRBJ2-2, with a tentative D call TRBD1 (5 bases). This CDR3 contains 16 residues. CDR1 is SGDLS, CDR2 YYNGEE, per germline. V was pared by 2 bases and J by 0 bases, with 11 bases between. CDR3 coding DNA: TGTGCCAGCAGCGTCCCTGGGGCGGCGAACACCGGGGAGCTGTTTTTT. It codes for CASSVPGAANTGELFF.

This rearrangement joins TRBV7-9 to TRBJ1-4, with D hard to call. The germline V gene has CDR1 SEHNR and CDR2 FQNEAQ (reference sequence). The length of the CDR3 is 15 residues. V dropped 1 base and J dropped 8 bases, with 14 bases sitting between them. The CDR3 region is CASSLGLAGGEKLFF. The CDR3 DNA reads as TGTGCCAGCAGCTTAGGACTAGCGGGAGGAGAAAAACTGTTTTTT.

The CDR3 here is CASSERTAFNEKLFF. Written as DNA, the CDR3 is TGTGCCAGCAGTGAACGGACAGCTTTTAATGAAAAACTGTTTTTT. This sequence joins TRBV2 and TRBJ1-4; possible D gene TRBD1, 6 bases. The CDR3 consists of 15 residues. In germline, CDR1 is SNHLY, CDR2 FYNNEI. V was cut by 2 bases and J by 4 bases, with 11 bases left in between. The full variable domain, with the rest looked up from reference TRBV2 and TRBJ1-4, is EPEVTQTPSHQVTQMGQEVILRCVPISNHLYFYWYRQILGQKVEFLVSFYNNEISEKSEIFDDQFSVERPDGSNFTLKIRSTKLEDSAMYFCASSERTAFNEKLFFGSGTQLSVL.

To note about this clonotype: Since no conserved phenylalanine or tryptophan closes the CDR3, a read error is the likely cause. V and J are TRBV4-1 and TRBJ1-1, with D hard to call. This CDR3 spans 13 amino acids. The germline CDR1 and CDR2 sequences are MGHRA and YSYEKL. V was pared by 5 bases and J by 4 bases, with 11 bases between. The CDR3 nucleotides read TGCGCCAGCAGCTTAGCGCGTTCCACTGAAGCTTTCCTT. Translated: CASSLARSTEAFL.

This clonotype occurred many times. The genes are TRBV6-6 and TRBJ1-5; no clear D gene. CDR1 MNHNY and CDR2 SVGAGI come from the germline V gene (reference sequence). Trimming took 6 bases from V and 1 from J, leaving 13 bases between them. The length of the CDR3 is 15 residues. CDR3 in DNA: TGTGCCAGCAGAAACCGGGCCCTAAGCAATCAGCCCCAGCATTTT. Its protein product is CASRNRALSNQPQHF.

This clonotype was detected many times. This chain connects TRBV12-3 or TRBV12-4 to TRBJ1-4, with D uncertain. The CDR3 is 12 residues long. Trimming left V 8 bases short and J 7 bases short, with 11 bases between. The CDR3 region has the DNA TGTGCCAGCGGAACCATGGGTGAAAAACTGTTTTTT. This codes for CASGTMGEKLFF.

The J gene is TRBJ1-2, the V gene TRBV29-1; 9 bases align to TRBD1. The CDR3 has 13 amino acids. Germline V gives CDR1 SQVTM, CDR2 ANQGSEA. The CDR3 DNA follows: TGCAGTCCGTCAACAGGGGGCTTCTATGGCTACACCTTC. The encoded protein is CSPSTGGFYGYTF.

This clonotype showed up just once. CDR3 in amino acids: CAISEYGDQPQHF. The CDR3 bases are TGTGCCATCAGTGAGTATGGGGATCAGCCCCAGCATTTT. The chain employs TRBV10-3 and TRBJ1-5; D ambiguous. V lost 1 base and J 5 bases, leaving 6 bases between the germline ends. The CDR3 is made up of 13 amino acids. Germline V CDR1 and CDR2: ENHRY, SYGVKD.